These 7 T cell receptor beta chains share one sample of origin, sequenced in a study of CD8+CD57+ T cells in acquired aplastic anemia. Template material for TCR beta VDJ and CDR3 profiling consisted of genomic DNA. A single record per CDR3 protein comes from TCRdb applying MiXCR to the reads. The table records about 210,000 distinct CDR3 sequences, about 59% of them present only once. Sequenced input: sorted CD4+, CD8+, or CD8+CD57+ T cells (not recorded which) from PBMCs. The receptors derive from a human donor in good health.

This clonotype was counted once. One junction end disagrees with the germline gene, perhaps due to a read error. The chain carries TRBV20-1 and TRBJ2-3; 7 nucleotides line up with TRBD1. Germline CDR1 reads DFQATT; CDR2 reads SNEGSKA (reference sequence). CDR3 length: 11 residues. The CDR3 sequence: CRAPGGDTQYF. Here the CDR3 DNA reads TGCCGTGCCCCAGGGGGAGATACGCAGTATTTT.

This clonotype was observed a single time. Since a much larger clone is just one base distant, this may be a read error. The DNA of the CDR3 is TGTGCCAGCACCCCCGGGGACAGGGTCCCCTACAATGAGCAGTTCTTC. It is translated as CASTPGDRVPYNEQFF. This chain links TRBV7-9 with TRBJ2-1, with 9 bases identical to TRBD1. V lost 7 bases, J lost 2 bases, and 9 bases stayed unmatched. The length of the CDR3 is 16 residues. Germline V lookup: CDR1 SEHNR, CDR2 FQNEAQ (reference sequence).

V usage is TRBV4-2 and J usage is TRBJ1-6; D is unclear. V lost 5 bases to trimming and J lost 9 bases, with 11 bases between them. The CDR3 has 13 residues. Germline-derived CDR1 and CDR2 are LGHNA and YNFKEQ. This CDR3 is CASSEGWGSPLHF. In nucleotides, the CDR3 is TGTGCCAGCAGCGAAGGGTGGGGTTCACCCCTCCACTTT.

The rearrangement joins TRBV20-1 to TRBJ2-3; tentatively, D is TRBD2 (6 bases). V was pared by 3 bases and J by 2 bases, with 9 bases between. Germline CDR1 reads DFQATT; CDR2 reads SNEGSKA (reference sequence). This CDR3 region has 13 residues. The CDR3 sequence: CSARGLLTDTQYF. In nucleotides, the CDR3 is TGCAGTGCTAGGGGACTTCTCACAGATACGCAGTATTTT.

This clonotype was found a few times. This chain links TRBV7-3 with TRBJ2-1; 12 nucleotides match TRBD1. CDR1 SGHTA and CDR2 FQGTGA come from the germline V gene. This CDR3 is built from 16 residues. V lost 2 bases and J lost 8; bases outside the gene matches: 7. CDR3: CASSLLPGTGGHEQFF. In DNA form, the CDR3 reads TGTGCCAGCAGCTTACTCCCGGGGACAGGGGGCCATGAGCAGTTCTTC.

The rearrangement joins TRBV10-1 to TRBJ1-1, with D possibly being TRBD1 (6 bases). In germline, CDR1 is WNHNN, CDR2 SYGVQD (reference sequence). This CDR3 region has 12 residues. V lost 3 bases and J lost 4, with 6 bases in between. The CDR3 spells CASSDRGTEAFF. CDR3 sequence (DNA): TGCGCCAGCAGTGACAGGGGCACTGAAGCTTTCTTT.

The gene calls are TRBV7-3 and TRBJ2-5, with 9 nucleotides matching TRBD2. CDR3 length: 18 residues. The junction had 13 bases not matched to a gene; V was cut back by 2 bases and J by 3 bases. Germline lookup yields CDR1 SGHTA and CDR2 FQGTGA. CDR3 nucleotide sequence: TGTGCCAGCAGCTTACCCCGCGGGCCCAGCGGGGGGAAAGAGACCCAGTACTTC. Translation gives CASSLPRGPSGGKETQYF.